In this sample, the clone carrying this TCR beta chain turned up many times. Its antigen is unidentified. Unique molecular identifiers were incorporated when the TCRbeta library was constructed. TCRdb reanalysed the PCR reads using MiXCR and keeps one entry per CDR3 protein. The sample lists 450,000 to 600,000 distinct CDR3 sequences; about 10% were seen once. There are 14 residues in the CDR3. V shed 5 bases and J shed 6 bases, with 14 bases lying between them. Germline CDR1 is SGHRS and CDR2 is YFSETQ. The data derive from a study of T-cell reconstitution after alpha-beta-depleted transplantation in children. Study results and caveats: Elevated TCRbeta diversity at day 60 was traced, in some patients, to surviving recipient T cells and thymic progenitors. As was reported, about two months after transplant, alpha-beta T cells came from several hundred expanded graft clones. Fresh T-cell production supplied most of the T-cell counts and diversity seen one year after transplant.

V is TRBV5-1 and J is TRBJ2-2; possibly TRBD2 for D (6 bases). Sequences were derived from PBMCs, sampled before TCRalphabeta/CD19-depleted stem cell transplant. The receptor comes from a child aged 2 to 15 with inherited bone marrow failure, due to receive a stem cell transplant. CDR3 sequence: CASSAGPIAGELFF. For the CDR3, the DNA is TGCGCCAGCAGTGCGGGACCGATAGCCGGGGAGCTGTTTTTT.